This T cell receptor beta chain originates from a study of T cell responses to AZD1222 COVID-19 vaccine. Broader study findings: Only a handful of AZD1222 recipients were seropositive at baseline. There were mostly white British donors and more females than males, and clonal diversity was possibly underestimated.

Comment on this clone: Its matching antigen is unknown.

Libraries were prepared by immunoSEQ multiplex PCR; TCRdb keeps only in-frame clonotypes and omits some of them. The sample consists of 160,000 or so clones, 90% of them appearing once. V shed 7 bases and J shed 4 bases, with 14 bases lying between them. The length of the CDR3 is 12 residues. CDR1 is GTSNPN, CDR2 SVGIG, per germline (reference sequence). The chain couples TRBV30 to TRBJ2-7, with D possibly matching TRBD2 (6 bases). The receptor was derived from an adult who received the AZD1222 COVID-19 vaccine. The sample in question was peripheral blood, obtained 28 days after the second AZD1222 dose. Here the CDR3 reads CAYRDSSYEQYF. In nucleotides, the CDR3 is TGTGCCTACCGGGACTCTAGTTACGAGCAGTACTTC.